These 9 T cell receptor beta chains were sequenced from one sample in a study of cytomegalovirus exposure and HLA in healthy donors. PCR amplification relied on 60 Vbeta primers (plus 13 Jbeta primers). Using immunoSEQ multiplex PCR, the repertoire was profiled, and TCRdb retains in-frame clones only, with some absent. The table includes 150,000 to 250,000 clones, about 80% detected once. The sequencing input was PBMCs. The receptors come from a man aged 25 to 40 in good health and CMV-seronegative.

This chain connects TRBV9 to TRBJ2-7; TRBD1 matches at 8 bases. Trimming cost V 0 bases and J 3 bases; bases outside gene matches: 2. The CDR3 totals 14 residues. In germline, CDR1 is SGDLS, CDR2 YYNGEE. CDR3 loop: CASSVEDRVYEQYF. The DNA of the CDR3 is TGTGCCAGCAGCGTAGAGGACAGGGTCTACGAGCAGTACTTC.

A note on this clone: Other DNA sequences in this sample translate to the same CDR3. The genes are TRBV28 and TRBJ1-5; no firm D call. This CDR3 contains 14 residues. Trimming cost V 6 bases and J 1 base, with 10 bases left between them. Germline V gene sequence: CDR1 MDHEN, CDR2 SYDVKM. CDR3 sequence (DNA): TGTGCCAGCAGCCTCGTGGCCAGCAATCAGCCCCAGCATTTT. It is translated as CASSLVASNQPQHF.

This rearrangement joins TRBV10-3 to TRBJ1-1; no firm D call. The germline V and J ends were trimmed by 8 bases and 4 bases, with 5 bases remaining between them. The CDR3 consists of 10 residues. In germline, CDR1 is ENHRY, CDR2 SYGVKD. CDR3: CAIGSTEAFF. CDR3 nucleotide sequence: TGTGCCATCGGGAGCACTGAAGCTTTCTTT.

This clone was seen more than once but under ten times. V is TRBV7-9 and J is TRBJ1-1; 9 bases match TRBD1. J was trimmed by 1 base and V by 5 bases; bases with no gene match: 8. This CDR3 region has 16 residues. Germline-derived CDR1 and CDR2 are SEHNR and FQNEAQ (reference sequence). CDR3 coding DNA: TGTGCCAGCAGCGGTCCCGGACAGGGGCCGAACACTGAAGCTTTCTTT. Its translation is CASSGPGQGPNTEAFF.

This clone was detected a few times. V usage is TRBV19 and J usage is TRBJ1-1, with a weak D call TRBD1 (5 bases). CDR1 is LNHDA, CDR2 SQIVND, per germline (reference sequence). Trimming shortened V by 4 bases and J by 5 bases, and 17 bases separated the two germline ends. The CDR3 is 15 residues long. CDR3 sequence (DNA): TGTGCCAGTAGTACAGATTTGGGGGGGGGAACTGAAGCTTTCTTT. It is translated as CASSTDLGGGTEAFF.

CDR3 residues: CASSEFGTGVYGYTF. The CDR3, as DNA: TGTGCCAGCAGTGAATTCGGGACAGGTGTCTATGGCTACACCTTC. V and J are TRBV6-1 and TRBJ1-2; 8 nucleotides match TRBD1. There are 15 residues in the CDR3. Unmatched junction bases numbered 6, after V lost 2 bases and J lost 4 bases. The germline V gene has CDR1 MNHNS and CDR2 SASEGT.

V and J are TRBV7-2 and TRBJ1-4, with 9 bases lining up with TRBD1. CDR3 length: 15 amino acids. With 6 bases clipped from V and 6 bases from J, the junction kept 8 bases outside the gene matches. The germline gives CDR1 SGHTA, CDR2 FQGNSA. The chain's CDR3 is CASRLQGAGHEKLFF. The CDR3 DNA is TGTGCCAGCAGACTACAGGGGGCAGGACATGAAAAACTGTTTTTT.

The chain's CDR3 is CASSGPGTVNTEAFF. For the CDR3, the DNA is TGTGCCAGCAGCGGTCCCGGGACAGTGAACACTGAAGCTTTCTTT. The J gene is TRBJ1-1, the V gene TRBV11-2, with 7 bases matching TRBD1. This CDR3 is built from 15 residues. V was pared by 5 bases and J by 0 bases, with 6 bases of the junction left unmatched. Germline V gene data show CDR1 as SGHAT and CDR2 as FQNNGV.

To note about this clone: This sample includes further DNA sequences coding for the same CDR3. In nucleotides, the CDR3 is TGTGCCAGCAGTGAATTGGCAGGAAACACCGGGGAGCTGTTTTTT. The encoded protein is CASSELAGNTGELFF. The chain has TRBV25-1 and TRBJ2-2; D is undetermined. The CDR3 loop spans 15 amino acids. Germline V CDR1 and CDR2: MGHDK, SYGVNS. The V end lost 1 base, the J end lost 2 bases, and 8 bases lay between the germline ends.